This entry lists 21 T cell receptor beta chains sequenced from one sample in a study of control samples from healthy donors and cancer patients. Libraries were prepared by immunoSEQ multiplex PCR; TCRdb keeps only in-frame clonotypes and omits some of them. This table holds some 120,000 clones, 75% to 90% found once. Source material: PBMCs. These receptors came from a woman aged 45-65 years with colorectal cancer.

J is TRBJ1-2 and V is TRBV6-5, with TRBD1 matching 7 bases. J gave up 8 bases and V 7 bases, and 10 bases lay outside the gene matches. Germline values: CDR1 MNHEY, CDR2 SVGAGI. This CDR3 has 13 amino acids. CDR3: CASKGRQGEGYTF. CDR3 sequence (DNA): TGTGCCAGCAAGGGCCGACAGGGAGAAGGCTACACCTTC.

The rearrangement uses TRBV6-1 and TRBJ2-5, with D unresolved. This CDR3 region has 13 residues. V lost 1 base to trimming and J lost 4 bases, with 7 bases between them. Germline CDR1 and CDR2: MNHNS and SASEGT. The CDR3 nucleotides read TGTGCCAGCAGTGAAGGTGGCACAGAGACCCAGTACTTC. Translation gives CASSEGGTETQYF.

The rearrangement joins TRBV5-4 to TRBJ1-1; tentatively, D is TRBD1 (5 bases). This CDR3 has 17 amino acids. Per germline, CDR1 SGHNT and CDR2 YYREEE (reference sequence). V lost 4 bases and J lost 4, with 23 bases in between. CDR3 residues: CASSRGPERRLGTEAFF. CDR3 coding DNA: TGTGCCAGCAGCAGGGGACCTGAGAGGAGGTTGGGCACTGAAGCTTTCTTT. Drawing the rest from reference TRBV5-4 and TRBJ1-1, the complete variable domain is ETGVTQSPTHLIKTRGQQVTLRCSSQSGHNTVSWYQQALGQGPQFIFQYYREEENGRGNFPPRFSGLQFPNYSSELNVNALELDDSALYLCASSRGPERRLGTEAFFGQGTRLTVV.

This sequence joins TRBV7-8 and TRBJ1-1, with D unclear. The CDR3 length is 14 residues. The germline V and J ends were trimmed by 5 bases and 1 base, with 11 bases remaining between them. Germline V lookup: CDR1 SGHVS, CDR2 FQNEAQ. CDR3 amino acids: CASSLLTANTEAFF. DNA for the CDR3: TGTGCCAGCAGCCTCCTGACTGCGAACACTGAAGCTTTCTTT.

The chain is built from TRBV7-8 and TRBJ2-5, with D perhaps matching TRBD2 (5 bases). Trimming took off 4 bases at V and 1 base at J, with 19 bases between the two ends. The CDR3 has 17 residues. Germline V gives CDR1 SGHVS, CDR2 FQNEAQ. This chain's CDR3 is CASSYGIPSSLQETQYF. The CDR3 DNA sequence: TGTGCCAGCAGCTACGGGATTCCATCCAGCCTCCAAGAGACCCAGTACTTC.

The chain recombines TRBV7-9 with TRBJ1-4; D gene uncertain. This CDR3 spans 14 amino acids. Per the germline V gene, CDR1 is SEHNR and CDR2 is FQNEAQ (reference sequence). Trimming shortened V by 1 base and J by 6 bases, and 9 bases separated the two germline ends. Here the CDR3 reads CASSLGGLDEKLFF. CDR3 nucleotide sequence: TGTGCCAGCAGCTTAGGAGGGCTGGATGAAAAACTGTTTTTT.

This rearrangement joins TRBV5-1 to TRBJ2-4, with D possibly being TRBD2 (5 bases). V was shortened by 2 bases and J by 3 bases, with 18 bases between the two germline ends. This CDR3 has 17 amino acids. In germline, CDR1 is SGHRS, CDR2 YFSETQ. CDR3 protein: CASSLRSFRGDKNIQYF. The CDR3 nucleotides read TGCGCCAGCAGCTTAAGGTCCTTTCGGGGTGACAAAAACATTCAGTACTTC.

This chain links TRBV27 with TRBJ2-2, with 10 bases matching TRBD2. Germline V gene lookup returns CDR1 MNHEY and CDR2 SMNVEV (reference sequence). After removal of 5 bases from V and 3 bases from J, the junction contained 6 bases not matched to a gene. The length of the CDR3 is 16 residues. The chain's CDR3 is CASSPGLADDTGELFF. The CDR3 DNA sequence: TGTGCCAGCAGTCCCGGACTAGCGGATGACACCGGGGAGCTGTTTTTT.

The chain has TRBV14 and TRBJ1-1; D is possibly TRBD1 (6 bases). Germline CDR1 is SGHDN and CDR2 is FVKESK. Trimming removed 2 bases from V and 5 bases from J, with 12 bases in between. The CDR3 extends over 14 amino acids. CDR3 in DNA: TGTGCCAGCAGCCAAAACAGGGTAGGGACTGAAGCTTTCTTT. Translating it yields CASSQNRVGTEAFF. Full variable domain (missing parts from reference TRBV14 and TRBJ1-1): EAGVTQFPSHSVIEKGQTVTLRCDPISGHDNLYWYRRVMGKEIKFLLHFVKESKQDESGMPNNRFLAERTGGTYSTLKVQPAELEDSGVYFCASSQNRVGTEAFFGQGTRLTVV.

This rearrangement joins TRBV13 to TRBJ1-1, with 11 positions matching TRBD1. V dropped 5 bases and J dropped 3; count of bases not matched to a gene: 8. The CDR3 has 16 amino acids. Germline CDR1 is PRHDT and CDR2 is FYEKMQ (reference sequence). The CDR3 DNA reads as TGTGCCAGCAGCCTTTGGACAGGGGGCAGAGACACTGAAGCTTTCTTT. Protein sequence: CASSLWTGGRDTEAFF. The whole variable domain, remainder taken from reference TRBV13 and TRBJ1-1, is AAGVIQSPRHLIKEKRETATLKCYPIPRHDTVYWYQQGPGQDPQFLISFYEKMQSDKGSIPDRFSAQQFSDYHSELNMSSLELGDSALYFCASSLWTGGRDTEAFFGQGTRLTVV.

This rearrangement joins TRBV11-3 to TRBJ1-3; the D is unclear. Germline CDR1 reads SGHNT; CDR2 reads YENEEA. Trimming stripped 5 bases from V and 0 bases from J, with 5 bases between. The CDR3 sequence is 13 residues long. For the CDR3, the DNA is TGTGCCAGCAGCGCGAACTCTGGAAACACCATATATTTT. Its protein is CASSANSGNTIYF. The whole variable domain, filled in from reference TRBV11-3 and TRBJ1-3, reads EAGVVQSPRYKIIEKKQPVAFWCNPISGHNTLYWYLQNLGQGPELLIRYENEEAVDDSQLPKDRFSAERLKGVDSTLKIQPAELGDSAVYLCASSANSGNTIYFGEGSWLTVV.

V gene TRBV6-5 combines with J gene TRBJ1-5, with 8 bases that match TRBD1. Trimming at V came to 6 bases and at J to 6 bases, leaving 7 bases not matched to a gene. Per germline, CDR1 MNHEY and CDR2 SVGAGI. The CDR3 loop spans 14 amino acids. The CDR3 region is CASSLNRGAQPQHF. CDR3 in DNA: TGTGCCAGCAGCCTCAACAGGGGGGCTCAGCCCCAGCATTTT.

The chain joins TRBV19 to TRBJ1-2, with unresolved D. CDR3 length: 12 residues. Trimming stripped 7 bases from V and 4 bases from J, with 10 bases between. CDR1 LNHDA and CDR2 SQIVND come from the germline V gene (reference sequence). The CDR3 spells CASKGGGYGYTF. For the CDR3, the DNA is TGTGCCAGTAAGGGAGGCGGCTATGGCTACACCTTC.

This clone has only a few counts. This chain connects TRBV4-1 to TRBJ2-3; 9 bases agree with TRBD2. V gave up 3 bases and J gave up 1 base; unmatched junction bases: 11. Germline assignment: CDR1 MGHRA and CDR2 YSYEKL. The CDR3 is 18 residues long. The CDR3 DNA is TGCGCCAGCAGCCAGAAAGCGCGCTCTAGCGGGGGCACAGATACGCAGTATTTT. It encodes CASSQKARSSGGTDTQYF.

The rearrangement links TRBV10-1 to TRBJ2-3; D unclear. The CDR3 has 14 residues. V gave up 3 bases and J gave up 4 bases, with 11 bases separating them. Per the germline V gene, CDR1 is WNHNN and CDR2 is SYGVQD (reference sequence). CDR3 bases: TGCGCCAGCAGTGACAGGTTCTCCGCAGATACGCAGTATTTT. It codes for CASSDRFSADTQYF.

This clone was counted a single time. The chain is built from TRBV7-3 and TRBJ2-1; TRBD1 agrees at 7 bases. CDR1 is SGHTA, CDR2 FQGTGA, per germline. The CDR3 totals 14 residues. The V gene end was trimmed by 6 bases and the J gene end by 9 bases; junction bases not matched to a gene: 11. The CDR3 sequence: CASSREQGSGEQFF. In DNA, the CDR3 is TGTGCCAGCAGTAGGGAACAGGGGAGTGGTGAGCAGTTCTTC.

The chain couples TRBV6-2 or TRBV6-3 to TRBJ1-6; 12 bases match TRBD1. V dropped 2 bases and J dropped 12; count of bases not matched to a gene: 2. CDR1 MNHEY and CDR2 SVGEGT come from the germline V gene. This CDR3 region has 14 residues. In DNA form, the CDR3 reads TGTGCCAGCAGTTACCGGGACAGGGGGCGACCCCTCCACTTT. Translating it yields CASSYRDRGRPLHF.

The V and J genes are TRBV15 and TRBJ1-2; unclear D gene. Germline CDR1 reads LNHNV; CDR2 reads YYDKDF (reference sequence). The CDR3 is 13 amino acids. V was shortened by 0 bases and J by 6 bases, with 8 bases between the two germline ends. For the CDR3, the DNA is TGTGCCACCAGCAGAGAAGAGGGCGATGGCTACACCTTC. Residues: CATSREEGDGYTF.

This clone was recorded only once. J is TRBJ2-1 and V is TRBV2; D ambiguous. The V end lost 7 bases, the J end lost 3 bases, and 4 bases lay between the germline ends. The CDR3 spans 11 residues. Germline loops: CDR1 SNHLY, CDR2 FYNNEI. The CDR3 DNA follows: TGTGCCAGCACCCGCTACAATGAGCAGTTCTTC. Amino acid sequence: CASTRYNEQFF.

The V call is TRBV2, the J call TRBJ2-3; D tentatively reads TRBD1 or TRBD2 (6 bases each). With 6 bases removed from V and 0 bases from J, the gap between germline ends came to 13 bases. Germline values: CDR1 SNHLY, CDR2 FYNNEI. This CDR3 contains 15 residues. The CDR3 region is CASSGGHSSTDTQYF. In DNA form, the CDR3 reads TGTGCCAGCAGCGGGGGACACAGTAGCACAGATACGCAGTATTTT.

The V call is TRBV12-3 or TRBV12-4, the J call TRBJ1-2, with TRBD1 identical over 8 bases. With V trimmed by 6 bases and J by 3 bases, 3 bases remained unmatched. The CDR3 has 13 amino acids. The CDR3 here is CASSAGGDYGYTF. The CDR3 DNA is TGTGCCAGCAGCGCAGGGGGCGACTATGGCTACACCTTC.